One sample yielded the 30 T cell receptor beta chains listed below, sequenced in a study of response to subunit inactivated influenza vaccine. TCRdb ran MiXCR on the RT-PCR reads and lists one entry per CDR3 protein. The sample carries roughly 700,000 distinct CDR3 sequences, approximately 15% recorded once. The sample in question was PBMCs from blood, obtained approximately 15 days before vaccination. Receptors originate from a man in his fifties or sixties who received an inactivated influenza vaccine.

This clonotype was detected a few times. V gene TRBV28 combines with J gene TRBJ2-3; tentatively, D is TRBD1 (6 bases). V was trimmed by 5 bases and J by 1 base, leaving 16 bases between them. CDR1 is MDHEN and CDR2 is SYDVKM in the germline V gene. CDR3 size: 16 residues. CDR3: CASSALGTIRTDTQYF. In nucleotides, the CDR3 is TGTGCCAGCAGTGCCCTAGGGACAATTCGCACAGATACGCAGTATTTT.

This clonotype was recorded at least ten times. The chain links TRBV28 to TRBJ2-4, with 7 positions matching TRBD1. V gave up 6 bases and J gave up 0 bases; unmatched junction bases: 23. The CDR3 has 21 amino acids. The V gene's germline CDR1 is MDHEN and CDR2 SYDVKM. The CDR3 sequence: CASSRPSTGLRVMGAKNIQYF. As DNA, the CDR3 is TGTGCCAGCAGCCGCCCATCGACAGGGCTTCGCGTTATGGGAGCCAAAAACATTCAGTACTTC.

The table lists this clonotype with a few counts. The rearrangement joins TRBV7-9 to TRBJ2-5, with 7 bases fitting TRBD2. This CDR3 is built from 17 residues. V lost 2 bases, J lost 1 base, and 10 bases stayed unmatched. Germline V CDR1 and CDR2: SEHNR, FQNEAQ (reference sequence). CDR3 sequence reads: CASSLIGTGGPQETQYF. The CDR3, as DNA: TGTGCCAGCAGCTTAATAGGTACGGGAGGACCCCAAGAGACCCAGTACTTC.

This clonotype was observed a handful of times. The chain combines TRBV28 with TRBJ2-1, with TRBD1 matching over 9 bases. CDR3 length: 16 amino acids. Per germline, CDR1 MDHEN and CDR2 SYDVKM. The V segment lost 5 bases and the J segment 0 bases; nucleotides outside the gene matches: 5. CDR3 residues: CASSGQGITSYNEQFF. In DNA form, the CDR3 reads TGTGCCAGCAGTGGACAGGGGATAACCTCCTACAATGAGCAGTTCTTC.

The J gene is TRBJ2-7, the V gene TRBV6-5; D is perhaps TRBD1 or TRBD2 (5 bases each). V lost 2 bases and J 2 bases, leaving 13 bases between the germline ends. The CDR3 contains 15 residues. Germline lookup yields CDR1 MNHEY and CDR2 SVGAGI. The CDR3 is CASSYNRDGPYEQYF. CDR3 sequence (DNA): TGTGCCAGCAGTTACAACCGGGACGGACCCTACGAGCAGTACTTC.

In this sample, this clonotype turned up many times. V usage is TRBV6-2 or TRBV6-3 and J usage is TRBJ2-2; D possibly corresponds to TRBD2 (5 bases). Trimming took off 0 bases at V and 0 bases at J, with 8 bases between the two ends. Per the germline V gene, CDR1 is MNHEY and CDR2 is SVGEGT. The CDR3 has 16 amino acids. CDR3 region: CASSYSPAANTGELFF. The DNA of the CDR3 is TGTGCCAGCAGTTACTCGCCAGCGGCGAACACCGGGGAGCTGTTTTTT.

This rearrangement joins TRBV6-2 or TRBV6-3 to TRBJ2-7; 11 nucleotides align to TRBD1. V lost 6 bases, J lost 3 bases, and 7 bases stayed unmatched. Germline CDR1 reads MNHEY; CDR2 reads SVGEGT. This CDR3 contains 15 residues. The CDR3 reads CASRAWTGGVYEQYF. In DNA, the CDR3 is TGTGCCAGCAGGGCTTGGACAGGGGGCGTCTACGAGCAGTACTTC.

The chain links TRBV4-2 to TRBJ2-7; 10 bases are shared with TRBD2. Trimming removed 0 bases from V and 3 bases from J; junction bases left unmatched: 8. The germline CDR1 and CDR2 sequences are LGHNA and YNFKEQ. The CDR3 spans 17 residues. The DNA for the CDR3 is TGTGCCAGCAGCCAAGATGGGCAGGGACTAGCGATCTACGAGCAGTACTTC. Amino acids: CASSQDGQGLAIYEQYF.

Here the CDR3 reads CASSGRDRGVMNTEAFF. For the CDR3, the DNA is TGTGCCAGCAGCGGCCGGGACAGGGGGGTCATGAACACTGAAGCTTTCTTT. The chain links TRBV7-2 to TRBJ1-1; 11 bases line up with TRBD1. Germline lookup yields CDR1 SGHTA and CDR2 FQGNSA. V shed 5 bases, J shed 0 bases, and the junction held 8 bases outside the gene matches. This CDR3 is built from 17 residues.

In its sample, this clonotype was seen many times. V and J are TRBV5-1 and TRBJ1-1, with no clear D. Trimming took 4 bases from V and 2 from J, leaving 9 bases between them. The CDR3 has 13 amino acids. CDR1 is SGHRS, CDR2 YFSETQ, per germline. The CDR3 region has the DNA TGCGCCAGCAGCGGTTCGGATAACACTGAAGCTTTCTTT. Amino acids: CASSGSDNTEAFF.

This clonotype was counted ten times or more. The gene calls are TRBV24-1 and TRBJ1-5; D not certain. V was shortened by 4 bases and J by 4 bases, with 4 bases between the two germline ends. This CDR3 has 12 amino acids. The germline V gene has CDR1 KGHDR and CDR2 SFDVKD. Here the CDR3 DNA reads TGTGCCACCAGTGAGCAGAATCAGCCCCAGCATTTT. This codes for CATSEQNQPQHF.

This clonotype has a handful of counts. Here the CDR3 DNA reads TGCAGTGCGTCGAGCGTTAGAACCTACAATGAGCAGTTCTTC. Translated: CSASSVRTYNEQFF. This chain uses TRBV20-1 with TRBJ2-1; D remains unclear. The CDR3 is made up of 14 amino acids. Trimming shortened V by 6 bases and J by 2 bases, and 14 bases separated the two germline ends. Germline assignment: CDR1 DFQATT and CDR2 SNEGSKA (reference sequence).

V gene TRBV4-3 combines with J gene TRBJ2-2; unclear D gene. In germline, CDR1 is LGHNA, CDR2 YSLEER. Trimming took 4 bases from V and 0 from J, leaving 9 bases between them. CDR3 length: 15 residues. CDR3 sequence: CASSLVSSNTGELFF. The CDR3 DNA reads TGCGCCAGCAGCCTTGTCAGCTCGAACACCGGGGAGCTGTTTTTT.

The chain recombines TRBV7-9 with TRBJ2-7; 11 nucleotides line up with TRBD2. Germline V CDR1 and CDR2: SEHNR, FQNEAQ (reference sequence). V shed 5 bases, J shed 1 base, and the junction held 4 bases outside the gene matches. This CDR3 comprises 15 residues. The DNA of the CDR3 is TGTGCCAGCAGCGACGGGACTAGCGGATCCTACGAGCAGTACTTC. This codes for CASSDGTSGSYEQYF.

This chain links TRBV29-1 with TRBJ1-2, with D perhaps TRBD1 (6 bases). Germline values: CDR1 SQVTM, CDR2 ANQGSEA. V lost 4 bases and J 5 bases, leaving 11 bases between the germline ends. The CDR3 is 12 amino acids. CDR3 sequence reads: CSVVGARYGYTF. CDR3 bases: TGCAGCGTTGTGGGGGCGAGATATGGCTACACCTTC.

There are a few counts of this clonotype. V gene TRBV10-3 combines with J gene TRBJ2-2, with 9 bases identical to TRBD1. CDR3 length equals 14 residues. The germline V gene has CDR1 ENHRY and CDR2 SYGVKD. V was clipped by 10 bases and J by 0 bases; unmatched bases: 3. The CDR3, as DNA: TGTGCCACAGGGGACAGGGCGAACACCGGGGAGCTGTTTTTT. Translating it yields CATGDRANTGELFF.

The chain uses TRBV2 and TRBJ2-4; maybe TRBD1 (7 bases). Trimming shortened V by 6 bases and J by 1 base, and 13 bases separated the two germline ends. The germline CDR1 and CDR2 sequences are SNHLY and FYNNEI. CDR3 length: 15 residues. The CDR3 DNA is TGTGCCAGCAGCGCAGGGGGGTCGGCCAAAAACATTCAGTACTTC. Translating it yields CASSAGGSAKNIQYF.

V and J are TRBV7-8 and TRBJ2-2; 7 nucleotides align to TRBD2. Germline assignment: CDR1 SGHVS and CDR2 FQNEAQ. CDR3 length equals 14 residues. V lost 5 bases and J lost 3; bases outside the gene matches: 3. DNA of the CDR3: TGTGCCAGCAGCGTCGGGGGGTACACCGGGGAGCTGTTTTTT. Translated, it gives CASSVGGYTGELFF.

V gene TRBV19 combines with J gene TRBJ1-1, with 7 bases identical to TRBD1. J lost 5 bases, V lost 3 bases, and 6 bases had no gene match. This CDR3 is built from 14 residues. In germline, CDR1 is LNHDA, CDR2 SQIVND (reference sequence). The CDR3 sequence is CASSIKGGLTEAFF. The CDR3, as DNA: TGTGCCAGTAGTATTAAAGGGGGCTTGACTGAAGCTTTCTTT.

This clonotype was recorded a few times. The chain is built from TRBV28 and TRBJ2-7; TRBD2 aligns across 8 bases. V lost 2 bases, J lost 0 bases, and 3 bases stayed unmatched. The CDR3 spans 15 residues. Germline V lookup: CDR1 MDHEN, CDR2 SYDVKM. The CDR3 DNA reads TGTGCCAGCAGTTTACCTAGCGGGCTCTCCTACGAGCAGTACTTC. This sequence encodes CASSLPSGLSYEQYF.

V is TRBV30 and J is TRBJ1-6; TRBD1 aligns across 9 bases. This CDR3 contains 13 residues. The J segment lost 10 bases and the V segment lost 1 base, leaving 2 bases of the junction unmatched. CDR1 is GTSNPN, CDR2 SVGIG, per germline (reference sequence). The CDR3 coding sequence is TGTGCCTGGAGTGGGGGACAGGGATCACCCCTCCACTTT. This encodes CAWSGGQGSPLHF. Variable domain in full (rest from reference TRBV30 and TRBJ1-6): SQTIHQWPATLVQPVGSPLSLECTVEGTSNPNLYWYRQAAGRGLQLLFYSVGIGQISSEVPQNLSASRPQDRQFILSSKKLLLSDSGFYLCAWSGGQGSPLHFGNGTRLTVT.

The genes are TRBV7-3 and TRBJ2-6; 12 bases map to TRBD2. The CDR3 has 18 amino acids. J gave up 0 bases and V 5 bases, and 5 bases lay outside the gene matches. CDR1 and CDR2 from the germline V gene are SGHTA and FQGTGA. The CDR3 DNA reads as TGTGCCAGCAGCAAGACTAGCGGGAGAGTCTCTGGGGCCAACGTCCTGACTTTC. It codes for CASSKTSGRVSGANVLTF.

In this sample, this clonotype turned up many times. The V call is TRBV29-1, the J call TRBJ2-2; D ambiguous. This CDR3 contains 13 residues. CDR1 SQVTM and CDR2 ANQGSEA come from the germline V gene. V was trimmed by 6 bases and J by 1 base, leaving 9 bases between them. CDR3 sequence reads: CSVPEQNTGELFF. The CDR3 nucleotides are TGCAGCGTCCCAGAGCAGAACACCGGGGAGCTGTTTTTT.

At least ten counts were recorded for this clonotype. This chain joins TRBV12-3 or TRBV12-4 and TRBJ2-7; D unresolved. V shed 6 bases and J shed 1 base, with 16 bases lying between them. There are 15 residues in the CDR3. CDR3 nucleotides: TGTGCCAGCAGCCCGGGTCCCACACGATCCTACGAGCAGTACTTC. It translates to CASSPGPTRSYEQYF.

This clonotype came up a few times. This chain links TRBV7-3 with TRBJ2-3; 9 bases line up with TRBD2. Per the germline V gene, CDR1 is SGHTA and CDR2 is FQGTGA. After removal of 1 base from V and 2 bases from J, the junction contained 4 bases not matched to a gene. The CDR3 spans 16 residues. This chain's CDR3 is CASSLIGTSSTDTQYF. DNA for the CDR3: TGTGCCAGCAGCTTAATTGGGACTAGCTCCACAGATACGCAGTATTTT. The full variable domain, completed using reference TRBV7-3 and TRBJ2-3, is GAGVSQTPSNKVTEKGKYVELRCDPISGHTALYWYRQSLGQGPEFLIYFQGTGAADDSGLPNDRFFAVRPEGSVSTLKIQRTERGDSAVYLCASSLIGTSSTDTQYFGPGTRLTVL.

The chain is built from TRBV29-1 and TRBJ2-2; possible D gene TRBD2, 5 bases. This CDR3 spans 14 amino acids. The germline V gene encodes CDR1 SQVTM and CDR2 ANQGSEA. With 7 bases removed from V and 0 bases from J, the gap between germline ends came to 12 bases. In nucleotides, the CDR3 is TGCAGCGCGCGAGGGCCTTCGAACACCGGGGAGCTGTTTTTT. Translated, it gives CSARGPSNTGELFF.

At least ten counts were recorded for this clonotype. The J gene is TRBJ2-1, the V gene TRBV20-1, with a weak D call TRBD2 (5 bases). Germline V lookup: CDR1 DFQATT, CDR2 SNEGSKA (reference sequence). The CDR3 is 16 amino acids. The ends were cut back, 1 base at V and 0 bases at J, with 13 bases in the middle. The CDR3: CSARVLGGSSYNEQFF. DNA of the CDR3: TGCAGTGCTAGAGTCCTAGGAGGTAGCTCCTACAATGAGCAGTTCTTC.

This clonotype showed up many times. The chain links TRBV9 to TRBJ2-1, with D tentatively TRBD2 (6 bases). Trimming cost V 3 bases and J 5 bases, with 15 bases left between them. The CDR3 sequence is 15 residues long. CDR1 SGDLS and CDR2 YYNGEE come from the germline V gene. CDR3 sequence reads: CASSATSPGHNEQFF. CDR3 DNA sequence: TGTGCCAGCAGCGCAACTAGCCCGGGACACAATGAGCAGTTCTTC.

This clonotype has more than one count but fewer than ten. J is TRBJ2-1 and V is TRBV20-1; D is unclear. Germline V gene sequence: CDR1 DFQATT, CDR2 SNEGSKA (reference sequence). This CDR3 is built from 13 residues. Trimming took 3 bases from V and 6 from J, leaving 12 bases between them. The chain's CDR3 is CSASPPSVNEQFF. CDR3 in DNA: TGCAGTGCTAGCCCACCCAGCGTCAATGAGCAGTTCTTC.

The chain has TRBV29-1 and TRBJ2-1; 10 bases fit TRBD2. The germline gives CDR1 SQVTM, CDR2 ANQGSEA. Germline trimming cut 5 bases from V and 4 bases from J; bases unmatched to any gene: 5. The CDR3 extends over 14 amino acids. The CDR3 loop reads CSVLTSGRYNEQFF. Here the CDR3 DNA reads TGCAGCGTTCTGACTAGCGGGCGATACAATGAGCAGTTCTTC.